A selection of T cell receptor beta chains follows, all from one sample in a study of cytomegalovirus exposure and HLA in healthy donors. Libraries were prepared by immunoSEQ multiplex PCR; TCRdb keeps only in-frame clonotypes and omits some of them. The data hold roughly 120,000 clones, with roughly 71% observed a single time. The sample comprised PBMCs. These receptors were taken from a woman between 50 and 59 years old in good health and CMV-seropositive. Each CDR3 is given with its conserved first and last residue. The D gene is left open where the match is weak. Rows give clone size only sometimes, using once, few, many, or a class for an expanded clone.

J: TRBJ2-7
size: -
D: TRBD1
V: TRBV11-3
DNA: TGTGCCAGCAGCTTACGGACAACCGGGACAGACTACGAGCAGTACTTC
CDR3: CASSLRTTGTDYEQYF

J: TRBJ1-3
size: -
D: -
V: TRBV9
DNA: TGTGCCAGCAGCCCCGAAGCGGGAAACACCATATATTTT
CDR3: CASSPEAGNTIYF

J: TRBJ2-3
size: -
D: -
V: TRBV27
DNA: TGTGCCAGCAGGAATTCAGAATATCTTACAGATACGCAGTATTTT
CDR3: CASRNSEYLTDTQYF

J: TRBJ2-7
size: -
D: -
V: TRBV15
DNA: TGTGCCACCAGCAGTAGGCACAGGCTATACGAGCAGTACTTC
CDR3: CATSSRHRLYEQYF

J: TRBJ2-4
size: -
D: -
V: TRBV6-5
DNA: TGTGCCAGCAGCGCACTTACAGGGCCTCAGTACTTC
CDR3: CASSALTGPQYF

J: TRBJ2-2
size: -
D: -
V: TRBV5-1
DNA: TGCGCCAGCTCATTCAATGGCCCCGGGGAGCTGTTTTTT
CDR3: CASSFNGPGELFF

J: TRBJ1-3
size: few
D: -
V: TRBV5-1
DNA: TGCGCCAGCAGCTCGACAGGTTCTGGAAACACCATATATTTT
CDR3: CASSSTGSGNTIYF

J: TRBJ2-1
size: -
D: TRBD2
V: TRBV7-9
DNA: TGTGCCAGCAGCTTCGGGACTAGCGACAATGAGCAGTTCTTC
CDR3: CASSFGTSDNEQFF

J: TRBJ2-3
size: few
D: -
V: TRBV29-1
DNA: TGCAGCGTGAGAACAGGTTCTAGCACAGATACGCAGTATTTT
CDR3: CSVRTGSSTDTQYF

J: TRBJ2-2
size: -
D: TRBD1
V: TRBV28
DNA: TGTGCCAGCAAAGGGGGCTCCCTACTGACCGGGGAGCTGTTTTTT
CDR3: CASKGGSLLTGELFF

J: TRBJ2-2
size: -
D: -
V: TRBV6-5
DNA: TGTGCCAGCAGCGACATCAACACCGGGGAGCTGTTTTTT
CDR3: CASSDINTGELFF

J: TRBJ2-2
size: -
D: -
V: TRBV5-1
DNA: TGCGCCACGGGACTTCTCGCGAACACCGGGGAGCTGTTTTTT
CDR3: CATGLLANTGELFF

J: TRBJ2-7
size: few
D: -
V: TRBV23-1
DNA: TGCGCCAGCAGTCAAAACAGGCCAAAGGGGTACGAGCAGTACTTC
CDR3: CASSQNRPKGYEQYF

J: TRBJ2-2
size: -
D: TRBD2
V: TRBV6-6
DNA: TGTGCCAGCTTTGAGGGAGGGCCCGGGGAGCTGTTTTTT
CDR3: CASFEGGPGELFF

J: TRBJ1-3
size: once
D: TRBD1
V: TRBV27
DNA: TGTGCCAGCAGTCCAGGGTGGGGACAGACCTCTGGAAACACCATATATTTT
CDR3: CASSPGWGQTSGNTIYF

J: TRBJ1-6
size: -
D: -
V: TRBV5-1
DNA: TGCGCCAGCAGCTTTAAGGAGACAGGCAATTCACCCCTCCACTTT
CDR3: CASSFKETGNSPLHF